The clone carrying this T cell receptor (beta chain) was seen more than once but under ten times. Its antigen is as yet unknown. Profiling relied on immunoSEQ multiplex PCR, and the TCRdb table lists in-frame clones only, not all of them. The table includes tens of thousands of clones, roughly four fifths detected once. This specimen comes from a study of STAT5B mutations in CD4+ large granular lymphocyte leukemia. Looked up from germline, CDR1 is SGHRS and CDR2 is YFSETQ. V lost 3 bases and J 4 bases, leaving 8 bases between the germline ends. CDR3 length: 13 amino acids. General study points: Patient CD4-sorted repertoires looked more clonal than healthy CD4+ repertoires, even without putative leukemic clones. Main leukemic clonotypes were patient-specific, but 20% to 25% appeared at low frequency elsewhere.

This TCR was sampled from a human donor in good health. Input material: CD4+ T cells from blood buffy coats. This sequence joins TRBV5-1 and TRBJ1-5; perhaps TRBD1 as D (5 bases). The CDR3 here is CASSYDRNQPQHF. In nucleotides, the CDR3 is TGCGCCAGCAGCTATGACAGAAATCAGCCCCAGCATTTT.